The source of this T cell receptor (beta chain) is a study of T cell changes during pregnancy in multiple sclerosis. TCRdb's table, derived via immunoSEQ multiplex PCR, lists solely in-frame clones and lacks some. The sample has about 59,000 clones; 92% are singletons. The V segment lost 4 bases and the J segment 0 bases; nucleotides outside the gene matches: 11. CDR3 length: 17 amino acids. CDR1 is LNHDA, CDR2 SQIVND, per germline (reference sequence). The sequencing here drew on peripheral blood, taken in the second trimester of pregnancy. This clonotype was obtained from a female donor in good health, enrolled as a control in a pregnancy study. This chain links TRBV19 with TRBJ2-7; 8 bases align to TRBD1. The CDR3 region has the DNA TGTGCCAGTAGTACTCGGACAGGGAATGAATTCTCCTACGAGCAGTACTTC. Protein sequence: CASSTRTGNEFSYEQYF. Supplemented by reference TRBV19 and TRBJ2-7, the full variable domain reads DGGITQSPKYLFRKEGQNVTLSCEQNLNHDAMYWYRQDPGQGLRLIYYSQIVNDFQKGDIAEGYSVSREKKESFPLTVTSAQKNPTAFYLCASSTRTGNEFSYEQYFGPGTRLTVT.